Listed below are T cell receptor beta chains from one sample, sequenced in a study of T cell responses to AZD1222 COVID-19 vaccine. Here immunoSEQ multiplex PCR was the method, and the copy in TCRdb shows in-frame clones only, minus some. The data contain about 110,000 clones, approximately 89% of them singletons. The material sequenced was peripheral blood, taken on day 0 of AZD1222 vaccination. The receptors originated from an adult in good health. CDR3s include the opening cysteine and the closing phenylalanine or tryptophan.

v_gene: TRBV6-5; j_gene: TRBJ2-2; CDR3aa: CASSTPGLGTGELFF
v_gene: TRBV6-4; j_gene: TRBJ2-7; CDR3aa: CASTPGLAGDSEQYF
v_gene: TRBV5-4; j_gene: TRBJ2-2; CDR3aa: CASSLRPGTSGATNTGELFF
v_gene: TRBV29-1; j_gene: TRBJ2-1; CDR3aa: CSVAIGGGTNEQFF
v_gene: TRBV5-5; j_gene: TRBJ1-1; CDR3aa: CASSLSGGRVTEAFF
v_gene: TRBV6-5; j_gene: TRBJ1-2; CDR3aa: CASSRTRGNEGYTF
v_gene: TRBV19; j_gene: TRBJ1-5; CDR3aa: CASSIRTGKGQPQHF
v_gene: TRBV12-3/TRBV12-4; j_gene: TRBJ1-2; CDR3aa: CASSSPWWGGYTF
v_gene: TRBV24-1; j_gene: TRBJ1-3; CDR3aa: CATSVARHTGNTIYF
v_gene: TRBV30; j_gene: TRBJ2-1; CDR3aa: CAWNLAGGYNEQFF
v_gene: TRBV5-4; j_gene: TRBJ2-3; CDR3aa: CASSRRLAWGTDTQYF
v_gene: TRBV13; j_gene: TRBJ1-2; CDR3aa: CASSFGRTNYGYTF
v_gene: TRBV3-1/TRBV3-2; j_gene: TRBJ2-7; CDR3aa: CASSRQGRSYEQYF
v_gene: TRBV12-3/TRBV12-4; j_gene: TRBJ1-2; CDR3aa: CASHGAGYGYTF
v_gene: TRBV7-3; j_gene: TRBJ2-3; CDR3aa: CASSLWGADTQYF
v_gene: TRBV7-9; j_gene: TRBJ2-3; CDR3aa: CASSLGSMDTQYF
v_gene: TRBV28; j_gene: TRBJ1-2; CDR3aa: CASSPPTGRTNYGYTF
v_gene: TRBV7-9; j_gene: TRBJ2-3; CDR3aa: CASSYLAGAGDTQYF
v_gene: TRBV9; j_gene: TRBJ2-1; CDR3aa: CASSVLRDFYNEQFF
v_gene: TRBV5-4; j_gene: TRBJ2-4; CDR3aa: CASSPRQAGDIQYF
v_gene: TRBV5-1; j_gene: TRBJ2-1; CDR3aa: CASSLDGGGYYNEQFF
v_gene: TRBV9; j_gene: TRBJ1-4; CDR3aa: CASSVGGSRTNEKLFF
v_gene: TRBV6-4; j_gene: TRBJ2-2; CDR3aa: CASSLGGGNTGELFF
v_gene: TRBV9; j_gene: TRBJ1-3; CDR3aa: CASSWTGEDTIYF
v_gene: TRBV6-6; j_gene: TRBJ2-6; CDR3aa: CASSSFRDRASSGANVLTF
v_gene: TRBV6-5; j_gene: TRBJ2-1; CDR3aa: CASIEMAGESNEQFF
v_gene: TRBV5-1; j_gene: TRBJ2-7; CDR3aa: CASGLGTGGSYEQYF
v_gene: TRBV3-1/TRBV3-2; j_gene: TRBJ1-6; CDR3aa: CASTPGQGYSPLHF
v_gene: TRBV4-3; j_gene: TRBJ2-6; CDR3aa: CASSSTSMWANVLTF
v_gene: TRBV3-1/TRBV3-2; j_gene: TRBJ2-7; CDR3aa: CASSQIRGLADQYF
v_gene: TRBV11-2; j_gene: TRBJ2-1; CDR3aa: CASSLKAGGPSEQFF
v_gene: TRBV3-1/TRBV3-2; j_gene: TRBJ1-6; CDR3aa: CASSQPRQGANSPLHF
v_gene: TRBV2; j_gene: TRBJ2-7; CDR3aa: CASILDSSYEQYF
v_gene: TRBV7-3; j_gene: TRBJ1-2; CDR3aa: CASSPDRGLGYTF
v_gene: TRBV4-3; j_gene: TRBJ2-2; CDR3aa: CASSQGGPGGTGELFF
v_gene: TRBV6-5; j_gene: TRBJ2-6; CDR3aa: CASSSTGPPGANVLTF
v_gene: TRBV4-3; j_gene: TRBJ2-1; CDR3aa: CASSPGRWGEQFF
v_gene: TRBV5-4; j_gene: TRBJ2-1; CDR3aa: CASSLGTGGTNEQFF
v_gene: TRBV6-2/TRBV6-3; j_gene: TRBJ2-7; CDR3aa: CASSRDRDRVSYEQYF
v_gene: TRBV6-5; j_gene: TRBJ1-2; CDR3aa: CASSYPIGGEYGYTF
v_gene: TRBV7-2; j_gene: TRBJ2-2; CDR3aa: CASSTYGGDTGELFF
v_gene: TRBV6-5; j_gene: TRBJ2-5; CDR3aa: CASSSGQGETQYF
v_gene: TRBV29-1; j_gene: TRBJ2-1; CDR3aa: CSVAGTASSYNEQFF
v_gene: TRBV4-3; j_gene: TRBJ1-6; CDR3aa: CASSQEARLNVNSPLHF
v_gene: TRBV4-1; j_gene: TRBJ1-6; CDR3aa: CASSQDRLQGLSSPLHF
v_gene: TRBV7-2; j_gene: TRBJ2-7; CDR3aa: CASTPGRHVYEQYF
v_gene: TRBV11-2; j_gene: TRBJ1-1; CDR3aa: CASSLVGGNTEAFF
v_gene: TRBV9; j_gene: TRBJ2-2; CDR3aa: CASSVSGAGGELFF
v_gene: TRBV18; j_gene: TRBJ2-7; CDR3aa: CASSPPTIYEQYF